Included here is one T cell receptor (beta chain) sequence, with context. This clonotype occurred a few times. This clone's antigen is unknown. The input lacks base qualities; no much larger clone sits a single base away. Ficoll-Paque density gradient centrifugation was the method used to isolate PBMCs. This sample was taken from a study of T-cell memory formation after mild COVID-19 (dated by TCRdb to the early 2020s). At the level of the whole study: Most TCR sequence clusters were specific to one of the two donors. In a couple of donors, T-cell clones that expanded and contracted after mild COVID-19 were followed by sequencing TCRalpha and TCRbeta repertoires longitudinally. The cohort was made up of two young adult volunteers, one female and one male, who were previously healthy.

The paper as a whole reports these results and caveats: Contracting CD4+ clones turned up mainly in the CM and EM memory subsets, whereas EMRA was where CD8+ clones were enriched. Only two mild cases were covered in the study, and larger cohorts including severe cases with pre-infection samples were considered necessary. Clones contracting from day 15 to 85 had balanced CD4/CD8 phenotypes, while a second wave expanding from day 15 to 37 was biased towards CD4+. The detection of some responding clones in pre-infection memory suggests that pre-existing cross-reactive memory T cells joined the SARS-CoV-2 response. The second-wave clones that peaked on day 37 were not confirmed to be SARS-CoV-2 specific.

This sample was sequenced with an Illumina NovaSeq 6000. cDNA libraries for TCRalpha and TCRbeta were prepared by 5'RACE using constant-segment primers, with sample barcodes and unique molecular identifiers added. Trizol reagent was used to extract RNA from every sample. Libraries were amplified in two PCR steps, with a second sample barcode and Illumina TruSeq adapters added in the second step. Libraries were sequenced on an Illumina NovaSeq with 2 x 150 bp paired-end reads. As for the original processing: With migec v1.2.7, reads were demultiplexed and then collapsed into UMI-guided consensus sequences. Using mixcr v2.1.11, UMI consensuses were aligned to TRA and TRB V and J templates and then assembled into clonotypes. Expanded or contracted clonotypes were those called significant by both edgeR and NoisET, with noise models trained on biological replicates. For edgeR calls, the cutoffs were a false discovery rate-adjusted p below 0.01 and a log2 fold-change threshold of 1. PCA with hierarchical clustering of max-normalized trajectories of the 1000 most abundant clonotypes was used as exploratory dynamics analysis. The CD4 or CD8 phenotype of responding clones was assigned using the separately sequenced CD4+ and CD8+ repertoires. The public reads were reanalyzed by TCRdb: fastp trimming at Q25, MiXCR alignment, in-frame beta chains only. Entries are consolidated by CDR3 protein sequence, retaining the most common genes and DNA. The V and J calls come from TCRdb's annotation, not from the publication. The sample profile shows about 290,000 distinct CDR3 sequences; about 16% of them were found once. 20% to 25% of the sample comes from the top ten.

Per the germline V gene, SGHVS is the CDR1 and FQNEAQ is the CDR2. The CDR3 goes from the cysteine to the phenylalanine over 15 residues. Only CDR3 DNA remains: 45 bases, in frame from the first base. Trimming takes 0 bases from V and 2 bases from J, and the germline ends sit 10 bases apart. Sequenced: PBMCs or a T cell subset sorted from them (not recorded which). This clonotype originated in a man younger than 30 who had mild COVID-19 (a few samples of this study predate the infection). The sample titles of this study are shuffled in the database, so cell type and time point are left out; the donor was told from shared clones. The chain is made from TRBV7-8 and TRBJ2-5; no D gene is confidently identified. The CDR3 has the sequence CASSLAITDQETQYF. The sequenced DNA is TGTGCCAGCAGCTTAGCGATCACGGATCAAGAGACCCAGTACTTC.